The 10 T cell receptor beta chains reported below all come from one sample, sequenced in a study of blood T cell repertoires in COVID-19. This table comes from immunoSEQ multiplex PCR, and its TCRdb copy is limited to in-frame clones, with some not included. The sample includes roughly 140,000 clones, about 80% seen only once; the top ten take approximately 8%. Sequencing was done on a sample of peripheral blood. The receptors were gathered from a human donor in a cohort sampled during active COVID-19.

In this sample, this clone turned up a few times. The chain couples TRBV3-1 (or the pseudogene TRBV3-2) to TRBJ2-1; 16 bases align to TRBD2. The CDR3 runs to 20 residues. The V segment lost 4 bases and the J segment 3 bases; nucleotides outside the gene matches: 12. CDR1 LGHDT and CDR2 YNNKEL come from the germline V gene (reference sequence). CDR3 in DNA: TGTGCCAGCAGCCGTCGACCGGGACTAGCGGGGGGGGAAAACTACAATGAGCAGTTCTTC. It yields the protein CASSRRPGLAGGENYNEQFF.

The rearrangement uses TRBV6-5 and TRBJ1-1; TRBD1 is a possible D gene (6 bases). Trimming pared 7 bases from V and 10 bases from J, leaving 19 bases between. This CDR3 is 13 amino acids long. CDR1 and CDR2 (germline): MNHEY, SVGAGI. The CDR3 loop is CASILLGQGRAFF. The CDR3 coding sequence is TGTGCCAGCATACTATTGGGGCAGGGGAGAGCTTTCTTT.

The gene calls are TRBV7-2 and TRBJ2-7; TRBD2 aligns across 8 bases. From germline, CDR1 is SGHTA and CDR2 FQGNSA. Trimming removed 2 bases from V and 2 bases from J; junction bases left unmatched: 5. The CDR3 has 15 residues. CDR3: CASSLWELAAYEQYF. In nucleotides, the CDR3 is TGTGCCAGCAGCTTATGGGAACTAGCGGCCTACGAGCAGTACTTC.

The chain carries TRBV5-5 and TRBJ2-2, with 7 bases identical to TRBD2. Germline V gene data show CDR1 as SGHKS and CDR2 as YYEKEE (reference sequence). CDR3 size: 15 residues. The V and J ends lost 3 bases and 3 bases, in that order; junction bases with no gene match: 5. The CDR3 sequence: CASSSRDYHTGELFF. The CDR3 DNA is TGTGCCAGCAGCTCGCGGGACTACCACACCGGGGAGCTGTTTTTT.

This rearrangement joins TRBV7-3 to TRBJ1-2, with 7 bases lining up with TRBD1. The V segment lost 5 bases and the J segment 7 bases; nucleotides outside the gene matches: 7. Looked up from germline, CDR1 is SGHTA and CDR2 is FQGTGA. There are 13 residues in the CDR3. The CDR3 protein is CASSIGTVSGYTF. CDR3 sequence (DNA): TGTGCCAGCAGCATCGGGACAGTGTCTGGCTACACCTTC.

This sequence joins TRBV20-1 and TRBJ2-7; TRBD1 agrees at 7 bases. CDR1 and CDR2 from the germline V gene are DFQATT and SNEGSKA (reference sequence). The V segment lost 3 bases and the J segment 0 bases; nucleotides outside the gene matches: 5. The CDR3 totals 14 residues. The CDR3 protein is CSASGQAYSYEQYF. The DNA for the CDR3 is TGCAGTGCTAGTGGACAGGCCTACTCCTACGAGCAGTACTTC.

This chain joins TRBV19 and TRBJ2-1, with 9 bases aligning to TRBD2. The CDR3 length is 15 residues. Germline assignment: CDR1 LNHDA and CDR2 SQIVND (reference sequence). V gave up 4 bases and J gave up 9 bases; unmatched junction bases: 10. The CDR3 DNA reads TGTGCCAGTAGTACCAGGGACTTGACTAGCGGTGAGCAGTTCTTC. Translation gives CASSTRDLTSGEQFF.

V gene TRBV19 combines with J gene TRBJ2-7; 11 bases are shared with TRBD1. With 4 bases clipped from V and 5 bases from J, the junction kept 4 bases outside the gene matches. The CDR3 loop spans 14 amino acids. In germline, CDR1 is LNHDA, CDR2 SQIVND (reference sequence). CDR3 loop: CASSKGQGAHEQYF. CDR3 nucleotide sequence: TGTGCCAGTAGTAAAGGACAGGGGGCCCACGAGCAGTACTTC.

The rearrangement links TRBV28 to TRBJ2-3; 8 nucleotides match TRBD1. CDR3 size: 16 residues. Germline V gives CDR1 MDHEN, CDR2 SYDVKM. V gave up 4 bases and J gave up 0 bases; unmatched junction bases: 6. The CDR3 DNA is TGTGCCAGCAGTTCCCAGGGGGCTGGAAGCACAGATACGCAGTATTTT. Translated, it gives CASSSQGAGSTDTQYF.

This clone was seen a handful of times. The chain is built from TRBV2 and TRBJ2-1; no clear D. Deletions cut 1 base from V and 0 bases from J, with 10 bases between. The CDR3 is 16 amino acids. Germline-derived CDR1 and CDR2 are SNHLY and FYNNEI. CDR3 sequence (DNA): TGTGCCAGCAGTGAAGAGCTCCCGAGCTCCTACAATGAGCAGTTCTTC. It specifies CASSEELPSSYNEQFF.